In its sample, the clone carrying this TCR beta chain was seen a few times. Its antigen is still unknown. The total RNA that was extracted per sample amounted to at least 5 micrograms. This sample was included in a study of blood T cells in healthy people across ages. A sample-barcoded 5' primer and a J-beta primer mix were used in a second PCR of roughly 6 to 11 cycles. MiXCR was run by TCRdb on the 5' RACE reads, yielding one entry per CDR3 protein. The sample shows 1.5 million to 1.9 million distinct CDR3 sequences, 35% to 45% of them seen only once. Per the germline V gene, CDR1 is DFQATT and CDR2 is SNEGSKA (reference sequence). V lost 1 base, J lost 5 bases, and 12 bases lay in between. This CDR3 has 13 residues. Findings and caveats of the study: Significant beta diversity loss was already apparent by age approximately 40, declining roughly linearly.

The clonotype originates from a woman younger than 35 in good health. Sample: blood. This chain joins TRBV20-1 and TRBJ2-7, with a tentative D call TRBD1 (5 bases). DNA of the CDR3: TGCAGTGCTAGAGCAGGGTTCGACCACGAGCAGTACTTC. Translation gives CSARAGFDHEQYF.